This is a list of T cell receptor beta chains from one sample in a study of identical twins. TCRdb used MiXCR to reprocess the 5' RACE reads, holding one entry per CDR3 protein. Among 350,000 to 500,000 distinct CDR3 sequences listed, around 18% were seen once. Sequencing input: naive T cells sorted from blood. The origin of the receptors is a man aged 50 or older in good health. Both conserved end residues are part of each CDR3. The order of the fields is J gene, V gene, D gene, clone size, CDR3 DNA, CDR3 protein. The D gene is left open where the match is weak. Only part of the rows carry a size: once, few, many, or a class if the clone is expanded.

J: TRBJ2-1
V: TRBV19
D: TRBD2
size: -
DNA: TGTGCCAGTACCGCAATCGTCGTAGCGGGAGGGAACAATGAGCAGTTCTTC
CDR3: CASTAIVVAGGNNEQFF

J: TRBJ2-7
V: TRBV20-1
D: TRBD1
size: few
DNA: TGCAGTGCTAGAGATGGTAGGGGGCCCCTACGGGAGCAGTACTTC
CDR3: CSARDGRGPLREQYF

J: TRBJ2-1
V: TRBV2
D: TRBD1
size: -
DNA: TGTGCCAGCAGTGGACAGGGGAACAATGAGCAGTTCTTC
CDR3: CASSGQGNNEQFF

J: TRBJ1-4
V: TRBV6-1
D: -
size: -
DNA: TGTGCCAGCAGTCCCAGGGCAGCTAATGAAAAACTGTTTTTT
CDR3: CASSPRAANEKLFF

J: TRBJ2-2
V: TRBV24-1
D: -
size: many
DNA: TGTGCCACCAGTGATCCCGGGGCAGTCGCCGGGGAGCTGTTTTTT
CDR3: CATSDPGAVAGELFF

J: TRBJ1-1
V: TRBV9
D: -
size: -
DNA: TGTGCCAGCAGCGTAGCACGTGAGGGTTACACTGAAGCTTTCTTT
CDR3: CASSVAREGYTEAFF

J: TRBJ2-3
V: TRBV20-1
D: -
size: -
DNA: TGCAGTGCGACGCTGGGACAAGGTGGCGATACGCAGTATTTT
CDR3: CSATLGQGGDTQYF

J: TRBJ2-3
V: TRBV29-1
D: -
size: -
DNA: TGCAGCGTCGCCCACTGGGCGGGACGCACAGATACGCAGTATTTT
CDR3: CSVAHWAGRTDTQYF

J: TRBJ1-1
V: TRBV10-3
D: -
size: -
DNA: TGTGCCATCAGTGAGTTTGGGTTGAACACTGAAGCTTTCTTT
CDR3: CAISEFGLNTEAFF

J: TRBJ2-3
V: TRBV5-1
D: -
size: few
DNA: TGCGCCAGCTGTAAGTTCAGGGATTCTAGCACAGATACGCAGTATTTT
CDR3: CASCKFRDSSTDTQYF

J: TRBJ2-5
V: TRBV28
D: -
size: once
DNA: TGTGCCAGCAGTTTATTGGTAGCGCAAGAGACCCAGTACTTC
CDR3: CASSLLVAQETQYF

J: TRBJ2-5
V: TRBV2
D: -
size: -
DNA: TGTGCCAGCAGTGAAGCGACTAGTGGAGTTGGGACCCAGTACTTC
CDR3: CASSEATSGVGTQYF

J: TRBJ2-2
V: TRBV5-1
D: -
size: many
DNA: TGCGCCAGCAGCCGGGAGTTAGGGACCGGGGAGCTGTTTTTT
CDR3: CASSRELGTGELFF

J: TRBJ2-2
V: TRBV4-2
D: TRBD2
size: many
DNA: TGTGCCAGCAGCCAAGATCTAGTAGCGGGAGGGACCGGGGAGCTGTTTTTT
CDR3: CASSQDLVAGGTGELFF

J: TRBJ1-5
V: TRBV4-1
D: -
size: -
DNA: TGCGCCAGCAGCGGTTCCGATGTGGAACCCCAGCATTTT
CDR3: CASSGSDVEPQHF

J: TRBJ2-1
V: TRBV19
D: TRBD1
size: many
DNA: TGTGCCAGTAGTCGACAGGGGGCTGGTGAGCAGTTCTTC
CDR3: CASSRQGAGEQFF

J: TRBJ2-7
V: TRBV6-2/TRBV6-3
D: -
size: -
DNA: TGTGCCAGCAGCTACGAGCAGGGTAACTACGAGCAGTACTTC
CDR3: CASSYEQGNYEQYF

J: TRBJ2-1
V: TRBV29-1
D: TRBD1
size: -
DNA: TGCAGCGTTGAACGGACAGGGAGTTACAATGAGCAGTTCTTC
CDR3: CSVERTGSYNEQFF

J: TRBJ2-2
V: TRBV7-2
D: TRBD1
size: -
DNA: TGTGCCAGCAGCTTAGACAGGGGGCGATCGACCGGGGAGCTGTTTTTT
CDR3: CASSLDRGRSTGELFF

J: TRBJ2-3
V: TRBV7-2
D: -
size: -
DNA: TGTGCCAGCAGCAAGGTGGGCGGGACCAGCACAGATACGCAGTATTTT
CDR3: CASSKVGGTSTDTQYF

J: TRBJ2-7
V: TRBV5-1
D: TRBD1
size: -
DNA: TGCGCCAGCAGCAAGACAGACAGGGTGAACGAGCAGTACTTC
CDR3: CASSKTDRVNEQYF

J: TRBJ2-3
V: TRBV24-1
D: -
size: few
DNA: TGTGCCACCAGCGGGACGGGTTACCGCACAGATACGCAGTATTTT
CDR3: CATSGTGYRTDTQYF

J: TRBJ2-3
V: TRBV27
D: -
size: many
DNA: TGTGCCAGCATGGGTAAAGGGTTCACCGCAGATACGCAGTATTTT
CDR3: CASMGKGFTADTQYF

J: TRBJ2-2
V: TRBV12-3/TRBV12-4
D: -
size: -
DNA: TGTGCCAGCAGTTTTTCGGTAAACACCGGGGAGCTGTTTTTT
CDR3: CASSFSVNTGELFF

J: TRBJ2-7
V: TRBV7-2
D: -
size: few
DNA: TGTGCCAGCAGCTTAGGCGGCGGTTACTACGAGCAGTACTTC
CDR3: CASSLGGGYYEQYF

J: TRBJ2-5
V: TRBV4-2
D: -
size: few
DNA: TGTGCCAGCAGCCAACAGCAGGGACTCACGGAGACCCAGTACTTC
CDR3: CASSQQQGLTETQYF

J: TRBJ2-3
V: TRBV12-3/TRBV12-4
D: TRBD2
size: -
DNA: TGTGCCAGCTCCGGGACTAGCGGGGGGGCCCGCACAGATACGCAGTATTTT
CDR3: CASSGTSGGARTDTQYF

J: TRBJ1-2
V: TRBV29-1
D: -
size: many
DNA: TGCAGCGTCGCTTTAGGGGGAACCAACTATGGCTACACCTTC
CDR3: CSVALGGTNYGYTF

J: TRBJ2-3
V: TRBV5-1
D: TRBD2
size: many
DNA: TGCGCCAGCAGCTTCGCAGCGGGGCGGACAGATACGCAGTATTTT
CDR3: CASSFAAGRTDTQYF

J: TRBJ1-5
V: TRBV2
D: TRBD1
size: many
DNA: TGTGCCAGCAGCGCCGGGACAGATACGGGAGGGCCCCAGCATTTT
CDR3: CASSAGTDTGGPQHF

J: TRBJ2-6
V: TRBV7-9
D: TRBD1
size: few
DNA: TGTGCCAGCAGCCCCGGGACAGGGGGCATGGGGGCCAACGTCCTGACTTTC
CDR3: CASSPGTGGMGANVLTF

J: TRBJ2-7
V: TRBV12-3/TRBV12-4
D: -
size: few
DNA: TGTGCCAGCAGCGGGAACCGGGTAGGGACACCCTACGAGCAGTACTTC
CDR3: CASSGNRVGTPYEQYF

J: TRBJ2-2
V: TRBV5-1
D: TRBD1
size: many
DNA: TGCGCCAGCAGCTTGGACGGGATACAGGGGGCACCCGGGGAGCTGTTTTTT
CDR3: CASSLDGIQGAPGELFF

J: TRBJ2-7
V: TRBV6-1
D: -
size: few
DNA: TGTGCCAGGCGACAGGAGCCCCTCTCCTACGAGCAGTACTTC
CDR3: CARRQEPLSYEQYF

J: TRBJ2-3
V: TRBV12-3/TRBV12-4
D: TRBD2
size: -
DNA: TGTGCCAGCAGTAAAAGCGGGGGGCAGGGCACAGATACGCAGTATTTT
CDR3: CASSKSGGQGTDTQYF

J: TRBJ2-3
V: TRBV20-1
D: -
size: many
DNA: TGCAGTGCTAGTGTGGGAGGAGATACGCAGTATTTT
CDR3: CSASVGGDTQYF

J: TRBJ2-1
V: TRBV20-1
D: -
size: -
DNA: TGCAGTCCAGAAGGGTACAATGAGCAGTTCTTC
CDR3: CSPEGYNEQFF

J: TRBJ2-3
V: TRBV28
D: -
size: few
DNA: TGTGCCAGCAGTCCCGACCAAATGGGGTTAGGGAGCACAGATACGCAGTATTTT
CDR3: CASSPDQMGLGSTDTQYF

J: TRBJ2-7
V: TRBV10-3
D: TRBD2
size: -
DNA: TGTGCCACGGGGGGGAGGCCCGAAAGCGAGCAGTACTTC
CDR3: CATGGRPESEQYF

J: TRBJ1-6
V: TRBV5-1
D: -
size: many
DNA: TGCGCCAGCAGTGATGTAGGGGTTCTCCTCCACTTT
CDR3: CASSDVGVLLHF

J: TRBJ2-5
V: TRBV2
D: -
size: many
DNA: TGTGCCAGCAGTGTTAAGGCCCAGTACTTC
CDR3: CASSVKAQYF

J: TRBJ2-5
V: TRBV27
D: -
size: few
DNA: TGTGCCAGCAGGGGAGAGCCGGAATCTCAGTACTTC
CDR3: CASRGEPESQYF

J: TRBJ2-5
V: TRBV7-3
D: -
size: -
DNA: TGTGCCAGCAGCTTAACGGACAGCTTCCAAGAGACCCAGTACTTC
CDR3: CASSLTDSFQETQYF

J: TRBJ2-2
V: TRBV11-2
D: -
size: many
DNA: TGTGCCGTACCGACCCGGGGTTGGGACGCCGGGGAGCTGTTTTTT
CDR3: CAVPTRGWDAGELFF

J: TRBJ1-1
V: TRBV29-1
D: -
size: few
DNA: TGCAGCGCTAGACAGGAGATGAACACTGAAGCTTTCTTT
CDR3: CSARQEMNTEAFF

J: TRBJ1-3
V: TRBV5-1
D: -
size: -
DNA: TGCGCCAGCAGCTTGCAGGGTGCCGGAAACACCATATATTTT
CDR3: CASSLQGAGNTIYF

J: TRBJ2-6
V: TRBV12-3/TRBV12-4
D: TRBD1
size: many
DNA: TGTGCCAGCAGTTCCGGCCCCGGGACAGGTTCTGGGGCCAACGTCCTGACTTTC
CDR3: CASSSGPGTGSGANVLTF

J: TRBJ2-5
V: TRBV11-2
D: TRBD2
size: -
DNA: TGTGCCAGCAGCTTAACCCGGGGGGGTAGGAAGACCCAGTACTTC
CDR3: CASSLTRGGRKTQYF

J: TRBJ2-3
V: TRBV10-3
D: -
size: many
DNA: TGTGCCATCTCCCTTGGGGGTACAGATACGCAGTATTTT
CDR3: CAISLGGTDTQYF

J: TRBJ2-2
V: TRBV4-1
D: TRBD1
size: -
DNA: TGCGCCAGCAGCCAGACCGGGACAGGGGGTTTAGCCGGGGAGCTGTTTTTT
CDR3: CASSQTGTGGLAGELFF

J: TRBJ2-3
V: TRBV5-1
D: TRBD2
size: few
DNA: TGCGCCAGCAGCTTGACTTTCCAGAGACTAGCGGGAGTGCAAGTTACGCAGTATTTT
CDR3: CASSLTFQRLAGVQVTQYF

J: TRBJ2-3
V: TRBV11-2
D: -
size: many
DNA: TGTGCCAGCAGCTTAGTTCCGAATACGCAGTATTTT
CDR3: CASSLVPNTQYF

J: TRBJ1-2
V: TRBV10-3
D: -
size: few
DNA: TGTGCCATCAGTCAACAGGGAGGTTCGGGCTACACCTTC
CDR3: CAISQQGGSGYTF

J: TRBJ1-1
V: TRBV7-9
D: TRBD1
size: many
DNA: TGTGCCAGCAGACGTTGGGACAGGGGTGAGAACACTGAAGCTTTCTTT
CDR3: CASRRWDRGENTEAFF

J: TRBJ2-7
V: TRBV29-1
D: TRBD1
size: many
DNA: TGCAGCGTTGGGGCAGGGGGCTTCAACGAGCAGTACTTC
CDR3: CSVGAGGFNEQYF

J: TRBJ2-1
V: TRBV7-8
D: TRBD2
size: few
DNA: TGTGCCAGCAGCTTAGATTTTAAAGCGGGAGGGTACAATGAGCAGTTCTTC
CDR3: CASSLDFKAGGYNEQFF